Listed below are T cell receptor beta chains from one sample, sequenced in a study of T-cell reconstitution after alpha-beta-depleted transplantation in children. One entry per CDR3 protein, called by TCRdb with MiXCR from the PCR reads. Of around 190,000 distinct CDR3 sequences in the sample, 5.5% to 7% are singletons; the top ten hold more than 5.5%. The sequencing here drew on PBMCs, taken before TCRalphabeta/CD19-depleted stem cell transplant. These receptors were obtained from a boy between 2 and 10 years old with acute lymphoblastic leukemia, due to receive a stem cell transplant. Each CDR3 is given with its conserved first and last residue. The D gene is left open where the match is weak. Only some rows state a clone size, as once, few, many or a class for expanded clones.

V gene	J gene	clone size	D gene	CDR3 DNA	CDR3 protein
TRBV14	TRBJ2-7	-	TRBD1	TGTGCCAGCAGCCAGAGTCCCGGGACAGGGATCGGAAGGTACGAGCAGTACTTC	CASSQSPGTGIGRYEQYF
TRBV5-1	TRBJ1-5	many	-	TGCGCCAGCAGCTTGGGGCAGATTGGACAGCCCCAGCATTTT	CASSLGQIGQPQHF
TRBV7-9	TRBJ2-7	many	-	TGTGCCAGCAGCCCCCTGAGACAGCTTGAGAACTACGAGCAGTACTTC	CASSPLRQLENYEQYF
TRBV2	TRBJ2-2	many	-	TGTGCCAGCAGTTACGACCCATGGAACACCGGGGAGCTGTTTTTT	CASSYDPWNTGELFF
TRBV20-1	TRBJ2-7	many	-	TGCAGTGCGGGGGACAACTCCTACGAGCAGTACTTC	CSAGDNSYEQYF
TRBV5-1	TRBJ1-4	-	-	TGCGCCAGCAGCTTGGCCATTGGGAGGGGTAATGAAAAACTGTTTTTT	CASSLAIGRGNEKLFF
TRBV28	TRBJ1-4	many	-	TGTGCCAGCAGTTTTAGTCGGGGGGCTGGTGAAAAACTGTTTTTT	CASSFSRGAGEKLFF
TRBV6-1	TRBJ2-1	many	-	TGTGCCAGCAGCCCTGTAGGACACAAAGTTTACAATGAGCAGTTCTTC	CASSPVGHKVYNEQFF
TRBV12-3/TRBV12-4	TRBJ2-3	many	-	TGTGCCAGCAGTTTCCCCCCGGACTCCTCAAGCACAGATACGCAGTATTTT	CASSFPPDSSSTDTQYF
TRBV12-3/TRBV12-4	TRBJ2-4	many	TRBD2	TGTGCCAGTGACGGGGGGGGCGTCATTCAGTACTTC	CASDGGGVIQYF
TRBV5-1	TRBJ2-6	many	-	TGCGCCAGCAGCTTAAGGGCTGGGGCCAACGTCCTGACTTTC	CASSLRAGANVLTF
TRBV16	TRBJ1-2	few	-	TGTGCCAGCAGCCAATCGAGGGGCGACTATGGCTACACCTTC	CASSQSRGDYGYTF
TRBV7-8	TRBJ1-4	-	-	TGTGCCAGCAGCTCGGCCGATGCAACTAATGAAAAACTGTTTTTT	CASSSADATNEKLFF
TRBV6-6	TRBJ2-7	many	-	TGTGCCAGCAGGGGGGAAAACGCTGGTGAGCAGTACTTC	CASRGENAGEQYF
TRBV4-3	TRBJ1-2	-	-	TGCGCCAGCAGCCAATACCTGCTAGGCCATGGCTACACCTTC	CASSQYLLGHGYTF
TRBV5-1	TRBJ1-1	many	-	TGCGCCAGCAGCTTGGGAGGGATTGGGGAAAAAGCTTTCTTT	CASSLGGIGEKAFF
TRBV4-2	TRBJ2-7	many	-	TGTGCCAGCAGCCAAGGGGAGCCTTACGAGCAGTACTTC	CASSQGEPYEQYF
TRBV5-1	TRBJ1-1	few	TRBD1	TGCGCCAGCAGCTTGACAGGGGTGGACACTGAAGCTTTCTTT	CASSLTGVDTEAFF
TRBV4-3	TRBJ2-5	-	-	TGCGCCAGCAGCCAAGGACGGGAAGAGACCCAGTACTTC	CASSQGREETQYF
TRBV2	TRBJ1-5	many	-	TGTGCCAGCAGGGAATACAGGGTTCAGCCCCAGCATTTT	CASREYRVQPQHF
TRBV12-3/TRBV12-4	TRBJ1-1	few	-	TGTGCCAGCAGTCATAGACCTATTGGGGGCACTGAAGCTTTCTTT	CASSHRPIGGTEAFF
TRBV28	TRBJ2-5	many	-	TGTGCCAGCAGTCAGACAGCCCAAGAGACCCAGTACTTC	CASSQTAQETQYF
TRBV20-1	TRBJ2-6	many	-	TGCAGTGCTAGAGACTCTGGGGCCAACGTCCTGACTTTC	CSARDSGANVLTF
TRBV29-1	TRBJ1-1	-	TRBD1	TGCAGCGTCACTATCTCCGGGACAGTGAACACTGAAGCTTTCTTT	CSVTISGTVNTEAFF
TRBV7-6	TRBJ2-1	-	-	TGTGCCAGCAGCTTAGTTGGCGCGGCGGGCGGCTCCTACAATGAGCAGTTCTTC	CASSLVGAAGGSYNEQFF
TRBV5-1	TRBJ2-7	-	TRBD1	TGCGCCAGCAGCCGGGACAGGGTTCCCTACGAGCAGTACTTC	CASSRDRVPYEQYF
TRBV5-5	TRBJ2-5	-	TRBD2	TGTGCCAGCAGCTGGTTACTAGCGGGGGGGCCGCAGGCCCAGTACTTC	CASSWLLAGGPQAQYF
TRBV4-3	TRBJ2-1	few	TRBD2	TGCGCCAGCAGCCAAGTAGCGGGAGGGAGGAATGAGCAGTTCTTC	CASSQVAGGRNEQFF
TRBV28	TRBJ2-1	many	-	TGTGCCAGCAGCCCCCTGACAGACAATGAGCAGTTCTTC	CASSPLTDNEQFF
TRBV29-1	TRBJ1-1	many	TRBD1	TGCAGCGTGGGACAGGGGATCTCTGAAGCTTTCTTT	CSVGQGISEAFF
TRBV4-3	TRBJ2-2	many	TRBD2	TGCGCCAGCAGCCAAGACGGGACTAGGGGCGGGGAGCTGTTTTTT	CASSQDGTRGGELFF
TRBV29-1	TRBJ2-5	few	-	TGCAGCGTTGACCGGGAGACCCAGTACTTC	CSVDRETQYF
TRBV5-1	TRBJ2-3	many	TRBD2	TGCGCCAGCAGCTCCCCCGGGACTAGCGGGGGGGCCGAGTTCGGAGATACGCAGTATTTT	CASSSPGTSGGAEFGDTQYF
TRBV18	TRBJ2-1	-	-	TGTGCCAGCTCACCATTGAATTCGGTAAATGAGCAGTTCTTC	CASSPLNSVNEQFF
TRBV4-1	TRBJ2-7	many	-	TGCGCCAGCAGCCAAGTGGGACCCTACGAGCAGTACTTC	CASSQVGPYEQYF